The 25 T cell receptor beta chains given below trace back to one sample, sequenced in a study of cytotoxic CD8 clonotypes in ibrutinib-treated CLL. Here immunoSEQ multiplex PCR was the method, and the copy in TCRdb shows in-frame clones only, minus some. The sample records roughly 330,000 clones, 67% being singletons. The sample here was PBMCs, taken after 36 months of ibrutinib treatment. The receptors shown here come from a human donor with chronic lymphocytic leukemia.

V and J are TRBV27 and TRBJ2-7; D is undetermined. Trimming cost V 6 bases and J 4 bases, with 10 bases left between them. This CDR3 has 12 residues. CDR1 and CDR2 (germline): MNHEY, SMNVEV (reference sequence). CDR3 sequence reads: CASRTPPYEQYF. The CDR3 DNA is TGTGCCAGCAGGACACCCCCATACGAGCAGTACTTC.

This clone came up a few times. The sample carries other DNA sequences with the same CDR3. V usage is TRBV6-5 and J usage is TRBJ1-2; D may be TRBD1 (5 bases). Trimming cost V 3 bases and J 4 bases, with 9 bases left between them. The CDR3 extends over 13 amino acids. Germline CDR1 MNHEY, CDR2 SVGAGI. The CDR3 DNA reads TGTGCCAGCAGTTATGTGGGGGGCTATGGCTACACCTTC. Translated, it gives CASSYVGGYGYTF.

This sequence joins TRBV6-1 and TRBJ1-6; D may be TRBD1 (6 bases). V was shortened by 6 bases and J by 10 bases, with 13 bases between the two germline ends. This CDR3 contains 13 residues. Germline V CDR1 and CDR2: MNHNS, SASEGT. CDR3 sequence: CASRRGEGSPLHF. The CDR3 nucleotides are TGTGCCAGCAGGAGGGGGGAAGGCTCACCCCTCCACTTT.

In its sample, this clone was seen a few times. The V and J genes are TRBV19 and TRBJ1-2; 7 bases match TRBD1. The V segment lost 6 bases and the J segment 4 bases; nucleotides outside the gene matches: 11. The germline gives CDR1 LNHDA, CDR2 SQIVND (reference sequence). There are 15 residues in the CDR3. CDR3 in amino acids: CASSRGRTGAYGYTF. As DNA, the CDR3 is TGTGCCAGTAGCCGCGGTAGGACAGGCGCCTATGGCTACACCTTC.

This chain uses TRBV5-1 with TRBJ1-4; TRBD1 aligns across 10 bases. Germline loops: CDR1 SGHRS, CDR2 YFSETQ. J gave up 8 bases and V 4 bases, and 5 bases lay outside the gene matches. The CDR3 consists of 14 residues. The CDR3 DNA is TGCGCCAGCAGCGTGGGACAGGGGCGAGAAAAACTGTTTTTT. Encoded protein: CASSVGQGREKLFF.

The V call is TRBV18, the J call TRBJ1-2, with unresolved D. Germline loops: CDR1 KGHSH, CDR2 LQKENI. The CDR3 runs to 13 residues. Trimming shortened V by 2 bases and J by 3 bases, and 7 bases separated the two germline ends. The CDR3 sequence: CASSPEDYYGYTF. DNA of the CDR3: TGTGCCAGCTCACCAGAGGACTACTATGGCTACACCTTC.

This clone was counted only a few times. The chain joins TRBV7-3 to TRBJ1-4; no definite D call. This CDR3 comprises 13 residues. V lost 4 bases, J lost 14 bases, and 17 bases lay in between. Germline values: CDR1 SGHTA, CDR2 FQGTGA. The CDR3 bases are TGTGCCAGCAGCTCCCCGATGGAGAGGTGGCTGTTTTTT. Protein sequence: CASSSPMERWLFF.

The CDR3 nucleotides read TGCGCCAGCAGCCAAGAAGGGGGTCCTAATGAAAAACTGTTTTTT. Protein: CASSQEGGPNEKLFF. V usage is TRBV4-3 and J usage is TRBJ1-4; a weak D match, TRBD1 (6 bases). The ends were cut back, 0 bases at V and 3 bases at J, with 8 bases in the middle. In germline, CDR1 is LGHNA, CDR2 YSLEER. This CDR3 comprises 15 residues.

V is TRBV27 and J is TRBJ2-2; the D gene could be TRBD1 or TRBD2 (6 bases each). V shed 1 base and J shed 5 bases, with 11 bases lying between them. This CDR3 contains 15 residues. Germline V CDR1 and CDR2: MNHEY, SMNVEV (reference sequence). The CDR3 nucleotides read TGTGCCAGCAGTTTATGGGGGGCAAAGACCGGGGAGCTGTTTTTT. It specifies CASSLWGAKTGELFF.

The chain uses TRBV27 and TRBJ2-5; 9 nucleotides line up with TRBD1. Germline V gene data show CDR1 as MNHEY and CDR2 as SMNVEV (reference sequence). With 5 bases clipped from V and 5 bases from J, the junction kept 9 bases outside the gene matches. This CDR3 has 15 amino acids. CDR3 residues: CASSTAGQGRETQYF. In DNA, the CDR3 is TGTGCCAGCAGTACTGCGGGACAGGGCCGGGAGACCCAGTACTTC.

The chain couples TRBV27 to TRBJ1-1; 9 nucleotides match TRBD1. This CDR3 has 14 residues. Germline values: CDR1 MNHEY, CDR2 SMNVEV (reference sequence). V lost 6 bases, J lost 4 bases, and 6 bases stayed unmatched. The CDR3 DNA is TGTGCCAGCAGGGGACAGGGTTTGGGCACTGAAGCTTTCTTT. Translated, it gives CASRGQGLGTEAFF.

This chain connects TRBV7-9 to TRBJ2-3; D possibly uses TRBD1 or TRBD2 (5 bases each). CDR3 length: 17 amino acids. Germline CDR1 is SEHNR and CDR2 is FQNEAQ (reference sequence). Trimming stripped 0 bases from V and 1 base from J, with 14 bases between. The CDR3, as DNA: TGTGCCAGCAGCTTAGCGCGAGGGGCTGTGGGCACAGATACGCAGTATTTT. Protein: CASSLARGAVGTDTQYF.

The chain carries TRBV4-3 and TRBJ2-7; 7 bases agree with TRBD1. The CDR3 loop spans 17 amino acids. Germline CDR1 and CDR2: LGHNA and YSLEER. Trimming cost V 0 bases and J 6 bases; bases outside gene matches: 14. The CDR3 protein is CASSQDEGATRKREQYF. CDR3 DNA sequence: TGCGCCAGCAGCCAAGATGAGGGGGCTACTCGGAAACGCGAGCAGTACTTC.

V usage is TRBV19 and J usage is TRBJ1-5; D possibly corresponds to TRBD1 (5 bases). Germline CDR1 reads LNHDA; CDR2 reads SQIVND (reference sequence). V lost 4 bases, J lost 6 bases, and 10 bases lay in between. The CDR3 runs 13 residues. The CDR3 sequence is CASSKGVGQPQHF. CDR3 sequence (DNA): TGTGCCAGTAGTAAAGGGGTAGGTCAGCCCCAGCATTTT.

The CDR3 DNA sequence: TGTGCCAGCAGTTTATCGCGGGTGAACACTGAAGCTTTCTTT. This sequence encodes CASSLSRVNTEAFF. This chain links TRBV27 with TRBJ1-1, with D unresolved. CDR1 MNHEY and CDR2 SMNVEV come from the germline V gene (reference sequence). CDR3 length equals 14 residues. V was pared by 0 bases and J by 0 bases, with 5 bases between.

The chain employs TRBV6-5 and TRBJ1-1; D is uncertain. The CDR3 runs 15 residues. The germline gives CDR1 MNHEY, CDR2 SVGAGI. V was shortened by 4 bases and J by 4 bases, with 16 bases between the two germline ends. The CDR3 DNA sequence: TGTGCCAGCAGTTCTGAACGGGTTTATATCACTGAAGCTTTCTTT. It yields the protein CASSSERVYITEAFF.

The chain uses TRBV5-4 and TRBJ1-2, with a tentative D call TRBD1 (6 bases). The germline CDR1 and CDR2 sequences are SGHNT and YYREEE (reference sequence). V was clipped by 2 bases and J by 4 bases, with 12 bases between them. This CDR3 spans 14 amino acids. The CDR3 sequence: CASSFHRDIYGYTF. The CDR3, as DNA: TGTGCCAGCAGCTTTCACCGGGACATCTATGGCTACACCTTC.

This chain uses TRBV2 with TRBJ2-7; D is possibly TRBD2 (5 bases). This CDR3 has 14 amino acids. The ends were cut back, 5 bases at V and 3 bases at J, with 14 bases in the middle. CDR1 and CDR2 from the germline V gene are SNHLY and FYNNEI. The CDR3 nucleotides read TGTGCCAGCAGTCTACCTAGCTTGGGCTACGAGCAGTACTTC. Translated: CASSLPSLGYEQYF.

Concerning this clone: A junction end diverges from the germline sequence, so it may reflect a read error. The CDR3 DNA follows: TGCAGCGCTGAAGGGACCGATTATAATAACTATGGCTACACCTTC. It encodes CSAEGTDYNNYGYTF. This sequence joins TRBV29-1 and TRBJ1-2, with D perhaps matching TRBD1 (5 bases). The CDR3 sequence is 15 residues long. Germline-derived CDR1 and CDR2 are SQVTM and ANQGSEA.

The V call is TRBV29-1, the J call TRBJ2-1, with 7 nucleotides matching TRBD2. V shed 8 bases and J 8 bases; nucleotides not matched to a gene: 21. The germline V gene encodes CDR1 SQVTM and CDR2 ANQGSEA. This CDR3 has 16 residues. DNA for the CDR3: TGCAGCATTCGTCCGGGCAGCGGGATGGATTTCGATGAGCAGTTCTTC. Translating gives CSIRPGSGMDFDEQFF.

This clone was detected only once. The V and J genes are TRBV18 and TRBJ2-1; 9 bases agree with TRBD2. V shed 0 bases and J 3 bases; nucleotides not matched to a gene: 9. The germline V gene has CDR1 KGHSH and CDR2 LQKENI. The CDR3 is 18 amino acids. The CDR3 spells CASSPPSGAGGNYNEQFF. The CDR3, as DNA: TGTGCCAGCTCACCACCGAGTGGAGCGGGGGGAAACTACAATGAGCAGTTCTTC.

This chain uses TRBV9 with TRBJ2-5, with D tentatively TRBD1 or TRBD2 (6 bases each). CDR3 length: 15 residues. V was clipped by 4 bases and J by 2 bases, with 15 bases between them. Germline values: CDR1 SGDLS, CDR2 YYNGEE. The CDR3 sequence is CASSSRGQSQETQYF. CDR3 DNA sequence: TGTGCCAGCAGCTCCCGGGGGCAATCACAAGAGACCCAGTACTTC. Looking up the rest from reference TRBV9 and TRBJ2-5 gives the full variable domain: DSGVTQTPKHLITATGQRVTLRCSPRSGDLSVYWYQQSLDQGLQFLIQYYNGEERAKGNILERFSAQQFPDLHSELNLSSLELGDSALYFCASSSRGQSQETQYFGPGTRLLVL.

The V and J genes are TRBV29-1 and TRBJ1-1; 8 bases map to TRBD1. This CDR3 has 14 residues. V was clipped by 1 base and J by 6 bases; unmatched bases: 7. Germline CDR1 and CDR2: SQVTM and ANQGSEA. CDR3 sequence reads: CSVEVPDRDAEAFF. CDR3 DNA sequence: TGCAGCGTTGAAGTCCCGGACAGGGATGCTGAAGCTTTCTTT. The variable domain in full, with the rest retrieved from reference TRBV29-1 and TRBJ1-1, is SAVISQKPSRDICQRGTSLTIQCQVDSQVTMMFWYRQQPGQSLTLIATANQGSEATYESGFVIDKFPISRPNLTFSTLTVSNMSPEDSSIYLCSVEVPDRDAEAFFGQGTRLTVV.

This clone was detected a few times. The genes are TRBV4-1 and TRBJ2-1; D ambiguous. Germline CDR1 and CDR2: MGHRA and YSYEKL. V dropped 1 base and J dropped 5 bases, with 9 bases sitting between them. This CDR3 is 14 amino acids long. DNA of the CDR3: TGCGCCAGCAGCCAAGGCATAGTCAACAATGAGCAGTTCTTC. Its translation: CASSQGIVNNEQFF.

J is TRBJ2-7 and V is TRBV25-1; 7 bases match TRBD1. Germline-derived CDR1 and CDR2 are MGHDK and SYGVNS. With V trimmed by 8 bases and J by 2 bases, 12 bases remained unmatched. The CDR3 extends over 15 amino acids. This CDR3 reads CASPSVRQGPYEQYF. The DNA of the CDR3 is TGTGCCAGCCCCTCCGTGAGACAGGGTCCCTACGAGCAGTACTTC.